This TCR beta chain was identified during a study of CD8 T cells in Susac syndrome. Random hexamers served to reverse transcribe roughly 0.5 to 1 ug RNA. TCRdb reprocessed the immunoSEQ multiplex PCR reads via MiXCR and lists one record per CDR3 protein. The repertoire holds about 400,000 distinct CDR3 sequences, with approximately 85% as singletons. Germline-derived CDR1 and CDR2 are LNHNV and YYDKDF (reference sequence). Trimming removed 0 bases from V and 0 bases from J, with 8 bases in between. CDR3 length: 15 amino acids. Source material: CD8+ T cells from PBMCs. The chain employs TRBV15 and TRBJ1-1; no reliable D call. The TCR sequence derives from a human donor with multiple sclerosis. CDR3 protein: CATSRDSELNTEAFF. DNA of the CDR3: TGTGCCACCAGCAGAGATTCGGAGCTGAACACTGAAGCTTTCTTT. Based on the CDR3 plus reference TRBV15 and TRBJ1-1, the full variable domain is DAMVIQNPRYQVTQFGKPVTLSCSQTLNHNVMYWYQQKSSQAPKLLFHYYDKDFNNEADTPDNFQSRRPNTSFCFLDIRSPGLGDTAMYLCATSRDSELNTEAFFGQGTRLTVV.